This is a list of T cell receptor beta chains from one sample in a study of PD-1 blockade in mismatch repair-deficient tumors. The data were produced by immunoSEQ multiplex PCR, yet TCRdb's version contains in-frame clones alone and is incomplete. The data contain some 22,000 clones, approximately 85% of them singletons. Here the sequenced sample was peripheral blood, taken 2 weeks after starting pembrolizumab. These receptors all stem from an adult with mismatch repair-deficient cancer. The CDR3 runs from the conserved cysteine through the conserved F or W. D genes are given only for firm matches. The size entry is marked missing in some rows and otherwise reads once, few, many or a size class.

TRBJ2-3 | - | TRBV5-4 | - | CASSLLWEADTQYF | TGTGCCAGCAGCTTGTTGTGGGAGGCAGATACGCAGTATTTT
TRBJ2-7 | - | TRBV6-5 | - | CASSNTSTLSYEQYF | TGTGCCAGCAGTAATACTAGCACCCTCTCTTACGAGCAGTACTTC
TRBJ2-1 | - | TRBV4-2 | - | CASSQDGPLSEQFF | TGTGCCAGCAGCCAAGATGGGCCCCTTAGTGAGCAGTTCTTC
TRBJ2-7 | - | TRBV6-1 | TRBD2 | CASSEVPGASGSRYEQYF | TGTGCCAGCAGTGAGGTCCCGGGGGCTAGCGGGAGTAGGTACGAGCAGTACTTC
TRBJ2-6 | once | TRBV28 | TRBD1 | CASRPQGAGANVLTF | TGTGCCAGCAGGCCACAGGGGGCCGGGGCCAACGTCCTGACTTTC
TRBJ2-7 | - | TRBV27 | - | CASSTSILGVGEQYF | TGTGCCAGCAGTACATCCATATTGGGGGTTGGGGAGCAGTACTTC
TRBJ2-7 | - | TRBV27 | - | CASSPTTSHEQYF | TGTGCCAGCAGTCCCACTACTAGTCACGAGCAGTACTTC
TRBJ2-1 | - | TRBV30 | - | CAWESSRPGNEQFF | TGTGCCTGGGAGTCCAGCCGTCCGGGGAATGAGCAGTTCTTC
TRBJ1-5 | - | TRBV15 | TRBD1 | CATSKDSNTGVSNQPQHF | TGTGCCACCAGCAAGGATTCCAATACAGGGGTTAGCAATCAGCCCCAGCATTTT
TRBJ1-5 | - | TRBV6-1 | TRBD1 | CASSERTGRIINQPQHF | TGTGCCAGCAGTGAGAGGACAGGGAGGATAATCAATCAGCCCCAGCATTTT
TRBJ2-3 | once | TRBV5-4 | TRBD2 | CASSSTLATSPDTQYF | TGTGCCAGCAGCTCGACACTAGCGACCTCTCCCGATACGCAGTATTTT
TRBJ1-5 | few | TRBV15 | - | CATSDRLNQPQHF | TGTGCCACCAGCGACCGATTGAATCAGCCCCAGCATTTT
TRBJ2-1 | few | TRBV18 | TRBD1 | CASSPRRGQGLSNEQFF | TGTGCCAGCTCACCACGGAGGGGACAGGGGTTAAGCAATGAGCAGTTCTTC
TRBJ2-7 | - | TRBV20-1 | - | CSASHGYEQYF | TGCAGTGCTAGCCACGGCTACGAGCAGTACTTC
TRBJ1-1 | - | TRBV30 | - | CAWKIDANTEAFF | TGTGCCTGGAAGATCGACGCGAACACTGAAGCTTTCTTT
TRBJ1-1 | once | TRBV5-6 | TRBD1 | CASSQGQVVNTEAFF | TGTGCCAGCAGCCAAGGACAGGTGGTGAACACTGAAGCTTTCTTT
TRBJ2-2 | - | TRBV10-3 | - | CAISGSRRGQTNTGELFF | TGTGCCATCAGTGGCTCAAGGCGGGGACAGACGAACACCGGGGAGCTGTTTTTT
TRBJ2-4 | - | TRBV7-2 | - | CASSFGLLAKNIQYF | TGTGCCAGCAGCTTCGGGTTGCTAGCCAAAAACATTCAGTACTTC
TRBJ2-3 | - | TRBV7-6 | - | CASSSSRAASTDTQYF | TGTGCCAGCAGCTCGTCACGCGCGGCTAGCACAGATACGCAGTATTTT
TRBJ2-3 | few | TRBV4-3 | TRBD2 | CASSQELAGGTDTQYF | TGCGCCAGCAGCCAAGAACTAGCGGGAGGCACAGATACGCAGTATTTT
TRBJ1-5 | few | TRBV5-4 | - | CASSLGQNQPQHF | TGTGCCAGCAGCTTGGGGCAGAATCAGCCCCAGCATTTT
TRBJ1-5 | - | TRBV28 | - | CASSLGRGVNSNQPQHF | TGTGCCAGCAGTTTAGGGAGGGGAGTCAATAGCAATCAGCCCCAGCATTTT
TRBJ2-7 | - | TRBV29-1 | - | CSVESGNEQYF | TGCAGCGTTGAGTCGGGGAACGAGCAGTACTTC
TRBJ1-5 | once | TRBV4-1 | - | CASSQGGGVSQPQHF | TGCGCCAGCAGCCAAGGAGGGGGTGTGAGTCAGCCCCAGCATTTT
TRBJ2-7 | - | TRBV6-5 | TRBD2 | CASGAGGPNEQYF | TGTGCCAGCGGTGCGGGAGGGCCTAACGAGCAGTACTTC
TRBJ2-7 | few | TRBV19 | TRBD1 | CASSIEGTGYEQYF | TGTGCCAGTAGTATAGAAGGGACAGGCTACGAGCAGTACTTC
TRBJ2-7 | - | TRBV30 | TRBD1 | CAWSVGTGVEEQYF | TGTGCCTGGAGTGTAGGGACAGGGGTGGAAGAGCAGTACTTC
TRBJ2-7 | - | TRBV7-9 | - | CASSPRGTSYEQYF | TGTGCCAGCAGCCCCCGGGGCACCTCCTACGAGCAGTACTTC
TRBJ2-5 | - | TRBV23-1 | TRBD2 | CASSQLQAGGETQYF | TGCGCCAGCAGCCAACTACAAGCGGGAGGAGAGACCCAGTACTTC
TRBJ2-3 | - | TRBV10-3 | - | CAIGPYEDTQYF | TGTGCCATCGGGCCCTACGAAGATACGCAGTATTTT
TRBJ1-3 | - | TRBV4-2 | - | CASSPRAQTGNTIYF | TGTGCCAGCAGCCCCAGAGCCCAGACTGGAAACACCATATATTTT
TRBJ2-7 | - | TRBV10-3 | TRBD1 | CAISESTLTGAYEQYF | TGTGCCATCAGTGAGTCAACCCTAACAGGGGCTTACGAGCAGTACTTC
TRBJ2-7 | - | TRBV6-5 | - | CASSYASRGEQYF | TGTGCCAGCAGTTACGCTTCAAGGGGCGAGCAGTACTTC
TRBJ2-3 | medium-sized | TRBV18 | TRBD1 | CASSQGTGTSTDTQYF | TGTGCCAGCTCACAGGGGACAGGGACTAGCACAGATACGCAGTATTTT
TRBJ1-1 | few | TRBV18 | TRBD1 | CASSPLQGASTEAFF | TGTGCCAGCTCACCCCTACAGGGGGCTAGCACTGAAGCTTTCTTT
TRBJ2-7 | - | TRBV6-1 | - | CASSEGSYEQYF | TGTGCCAGCAGTGAAGGATCCTACGAGCAGTACTTC